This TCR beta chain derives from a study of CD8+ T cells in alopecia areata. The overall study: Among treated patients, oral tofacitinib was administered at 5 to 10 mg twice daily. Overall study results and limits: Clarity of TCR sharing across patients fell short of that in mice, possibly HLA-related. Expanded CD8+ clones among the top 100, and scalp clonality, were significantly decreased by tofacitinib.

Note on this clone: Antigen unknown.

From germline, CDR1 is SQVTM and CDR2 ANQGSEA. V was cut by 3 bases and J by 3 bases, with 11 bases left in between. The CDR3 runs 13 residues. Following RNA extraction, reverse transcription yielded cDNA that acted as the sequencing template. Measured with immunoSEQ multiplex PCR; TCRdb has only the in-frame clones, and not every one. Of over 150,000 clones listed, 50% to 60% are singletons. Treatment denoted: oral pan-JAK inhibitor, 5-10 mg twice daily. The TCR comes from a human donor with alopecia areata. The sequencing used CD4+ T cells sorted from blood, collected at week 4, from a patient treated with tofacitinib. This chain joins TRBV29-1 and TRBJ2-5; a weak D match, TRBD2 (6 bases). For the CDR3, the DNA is TGCAGCGTTGACTGGGACTTGGAAGAGACCCAGTACTTC. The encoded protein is CSVDWDLEETQYF.